This is a list of T cell receptor beta chains from one sample in a study of naive and memory T cell subsets. TCRdb itself ran the UMI-ligation and nested PCR reads through MiXCR, one entry per CDR3 protein. The sample gives around 35,000 distinct CDR3 sequences, about an eighth of which show up once; 22% is in the top ten. Source material: effector memory CD4+ T cells from blood. The source is a human donor in good health. Each CDR3 is given with its conserved first and last residue. The D gene is left open where the match is weak. Part of the rows lack a size; the others show once, few, many or a class for expanded clones.

clone size	J gene	V gene	D gene	CDR3 protein	CDR3 DNA
many	TRBJ2-5	TRBV5-1	TRBD2	CASRRPGTTRETQYF	TGCGCCAGCAGACGACCCGGGACTACGCGAGAGACCCAGTACTTC
NA	TRBJ2-3	TRBV7-9	TRBD2	CASSSPKLAGNTDTQYF	TGTGCCAGCAGCTCCCCTAAACTAGCGGGTAACACAGATACGCAGTATTTT
NA	TRBJ2-5	TRBV24-1	NA	CATSENGEKYQETQYF	TGTGCCACCAGTGAGAATGGTGAGAAGTACCAAGAGACCCAGTACTTC
NA	TRBJ2-1	TRBV12-3/TRBV12-4	NA	CASSLGPVGGSLFF	TGTGCCAGCAGTTTAGGCCCCGTTGGGGGGAGTCTGTTCTTC
medium-sized	TRBJ2-3	TRBV25-1	TRBD2	CASARLRTGKREGPADTQYF	TGTGCCAGCGCCCGCCTTCGGACAGGGAAGCGGGAGGGCCCCGCAGATACGCAGTATTTT
few	TRBJ2-7	TRBV20-1	TRBD2	CSASPAGGAPSHEQYF	TGCAGTGCTAGTCCGGCGGGAGGGGCCCCCTCCCACGAGCAGTACTTC
few	TRBJ2-1	TRBV4-1	TRBD2	CASSHHWTRGYNEQFF	TGCGCCAGCAGCCACCACTGGACTAGGGGCTACAATGAGCAGTTCTTC
NA	TRBJ1-2	TRBV12-3/TRBV12-4	TRBD1	CASSSQGTGTYGYTF	TGTGCCAGCAGTTCTCAGGGGACAGGGACGTATGGCTACACCTTC
few	TRBJ2-7	TRBV7-9	TRBD1	CASGFSDRGANEQYF	TGTGCCAGCGGTTTTTCGGACAGGGGAGCAAACGAGCAGTACTTC
many	TRBJ2-1	TRBV7-9	TRBD2	CASSLGLAGVGLQFF	TGTGCCAGCAGCTTAGGGCTAGCGGGAGTTGGTCTGCAGTTCTTC
NA	TRBJ1-4	TRBV2	NA	CATLQGRTEKLFF	TGTGCCACGTTACAGGGCAGGACTGAAAAACTGTTTTTT
NA	TRBJ1-6	TRBV27	NA	CASSLWDSVSKSPLHF	TGTGCCAGCAGTTTATGGGACTCCGTCTCCAAGTCACCCCTCCACTTT
NA	TRBJ2-3	TRBV7-8	NA	CASSLMDTQYF	TGTGCCAGCAGCTTAATGGATACGCAGTATTTT
many	TRBJ2-1	TRBV6-5	TRBD2	CASSPRTSGRTYNEQFF	TGTGCCAGCAGCCCTCGGACTAGCGGGAGAACGTACAATGAGCAGTTCTTC
NA	TRBJ2-7	TRBV11-2	NA	CASSSPNRIGGVYYEQYF	TGTGCCAGCAGCTCCCCGAATCGAATCGGCGGGGTATACTACGAGCAGTACTTC
NA	TRBJ1-1	TRBV5-1	NA	CASSLGQENEAFF	TGCGCCAGCAGCTTGGGACAGGAGAATGAAGCTTTCTTT
NA	TRBJ1-4	TRBV7-2	TRBD1	CASSPRTGRNEKLFF	TGTGCCAGCAGTCCACGGACAGGGAGGAATGAAAAACTGTTTTTT
few	TRBJ2-1	TRBV19	NA	CASSKRPDSYNEQFF	TGTGCCAGTAGTAAGCGTCCAGACTCCTACAATGAGCAGTTCTTC
NA	TRBJ2-2	TRBV4-3	NA	CASSQSITNTGELFF	TGCGCCAGCAGCCAATCCATAACGAACACCGGGGAGCTGTTTTTT
NA	TRBJ2-2	TRBV5-1	NA	CASSLAGYGELFF	TGCGCCAGCAGCTTGGCGGGGTACGGGGAGCTGTTTTTT
many	TRBJ2-1	TRBV2	TRBD2	CASSLTSSRNNEQFF	TGTGCCAGCAGTTTGACTAGCTCCAGGAACAATGAGCAGTTCTTC
NA	TRBJ1-2	TRBV7-2	NA	CASSLVGSVANYGYTF	TGTGCCAGCAGCTTAGTAGGATCAGTAGCTAACTATGGCTACACCTTC
few	TRBJ1-1	TRBV20-1	NA	CSARDRYTEAFF	TGCAGTGCTAGAGATAGATACACTGAAGCTTTCTTT
many	TRBJ2-7	TRBV12-3/TRBV12-4	TRBD1	CASSLYPQGARYEQYF	TGTGCCAGCAGTTTATATCCCCAGGGGGCTCGCTACGAGCAGTACTTC
NA	TRBJ1-6	TRBV20-1	NA	CSARGAYNSPLHF	TGCAGTGCTAGGGGGGCCTATAATTCACCCCTCCACTTT
few	TRBJ2-1	TRBV30	TRBD1	CACTGGQGTNEQFF	TGTGCCTGCACTGGGGGACAGGGAACCAATGAGCAGTTCTTC
many	TRBJ2-7	TRBV7-6	TRBD2	CASSSLAGVGYEQYF	TGTGCCAGCAGCTCACTAGCGGGAGTGGGTTACGAGCAGTACTTC
NA	TRBJ2-7	TRBV2	NA	CASGGTFNHEQYF	TGTGCCAGCGGTGGGACTTTTAACCACGAGCAGTACTTC
NA	TRBJ2-2	TRBV12-3/TRBV12-4	TRBD1	CASSPRGTGELFF	TGTGCCAGCAGCCCCAGGGGGACCGGGGAGCTGTTTTTT
NA	TRBJ2-2	TRBV11-2	NA	CASSFTSPGELFF	TGTGCCAGCAGCTTTACTAGTCCCGGGGAGCTGTTTTTT
many	TRBJ1-1	TRBV30	NA	CAWSVVAGHEAFF	TGTGCCTGGAGTGTGGTGGCCGGTCATGAAGCTTTCTTT
NA	TRBJ2-5	TRBV6-6	NA	CASSYPSMTQYF	TGTGCCAGCAGTTATCCCTCGATGACCCAGTACTTC
NA	TRBJ1-2	TRBV7-2	TRBD1	CASSFSGQGASYGYTF	TGTGCCAGCAGCTTTTCGGGACAGGGGGCCTCCTATGGCTACACCTTC
NA	TRBJ1-2	TRBV7-2	NA	CASSLTPRMNNYGYTF	TGTGCCAGCAGCTTAACCCCACGGATGAATAACTATGGCTACACCTTC
few	TRBJ1-2	TRBV11-2	TRBD1	CASSLVGGTGNNGYTF	TGTGCCAGCAGCTTAGTTGGCGGGACAGGCAACAATGGCTACACCTTC
few	TRBJ2-5	TRBV7-9	NA	CASATPQAVGETQYF	TGTGCCAGCGCGACCCCACAGGCCGTGGGGGAGACCCAGTACTTC
NA	TRBJ2-6	TRBV20-1	TRBD1	CSAPGQSGANVLTF	TGCAGTGCCCCGGGACAGTCCGGGGCCAACGTCCTGACTTTC
few	TRBJ1-2	TRBV28	NA	CASRGGGRYTF	TGTGCCAGCAGAGGGGGGGGCCGCTACACCTTC
few	TRBJ2-5	TRBV29-1	NA	CSGQVRETQYF	TGCAGCGGACAAGTCCGTGAGACCCAGTACTTC
few	TRBJ2-5	TRBV12-3/TRBV12-4	NA	CASSPDQETQYF	TGTGCCAGCAGCCCGGACCAAGAGACCCAGTACTTC
NA	TRBJ2-1	TRBV19	TRBD2	CASMGTSELYNEQFF	TGTGCCAGTATGGGGACTAGCGAGTTATACAATGAGCAGTTCTTC
NA	TRBJ1-4	TRBV20-1	NA	CSASQASGEKLFF	TGCAGTGCGAGCCAGGCGTCGGGTGAAAAACTGTTTTTT
many	TRBJ2-2	TRBV29-1	TRBD1	CSSGGTGNTGELFF	TGCAGCTCTGGGGGGACAGGGAACACCGGGGAGCTGTTTTTT
medium-sized	TRBJ1-5	TRBV11-2	NA	CASSGTRGGNQPQHF	TGTGCCAGCAGCGGAACCAGGGGCGGCAATCAGCCCCAGCATTTT
few	TRBJ2-3	TRBV20-1	TRBD2	CSVLPTSGGDTQYF	TGCAGTGTCCTACCGACTAGCGGGGGAGATACGCAGTATTTT
few	TRBJ1-4	TRBV24-1	NA	CATSDPARDGNEKLFF	TGTGCCACCAGTGACCCCGCAAGGGACGGTAATGAAAAACTGTTTTTT
few	TRBJ2-5	TRBV28	NA	CASSLGGQETQYF	TGTGCCAGCAGTCTGGGCGGACAAGAGACCCAGTACTTC
few	TRBJ2-3	TRBV2	TRBD2	CASTPRDYPDTQYF	TGTGCCAGCACCCCCCGGGACTATCCAGATACGCAGTATTTT
NA	TRBJ2-7	TRBV20-1	TRBD2	CSAPPRRLAASYEQYF	TGCAGTGCCCCGCCCCGCCGACTAGCAGCATCCTACGAGCAGTACTTC
few	TRBJ2-7	TRBV20-1	TRBD2	CSAPRTSGRVREQYF	TGCAGTGCTCCAAGGACTAGCGGGAGAGTGAGGGAGCAGTACTTC
NA	TRBJ2-5	TRBV24-1	TRBD2	CATSSSSQAGGGETQYF	TGTGCCACCAGCTCAAGCTCCCAAGCGGGAGGAGGTGAGACCCAGTACTTC
few	TRBJ2-5	TRBV24-1	NA	CATAPGGVETQYF	TGTGCCACCGCTCCGGGGGGCGTAGAGACCCAGTACTTC
medium-sized	TRBJ2-7	TRBV7-2	NA	CASSFLQSYEQYF	TGTGCCAGCAGCTTCTTACAGTCCTACGAGCAGTACTTC
many	TRBJ2-3	TRBV7-2	NA	CASSLVGTFTDTQYF	TGTGCCAGCAGCTTAGTAGGGACTTTCACAGATACGCAGTATTTT
many	TRBJ2-6	TRBV10-3	NA	CAIRRALGRDSGANVLTF	TGTGCCATCAGGCGGGCCCTGGGCCGCGACTCTGGGGCCAACGTCCTGACTTTC
many	TRBJ1-1	TRBV7-2	NA	CASSFKPGERAAFF	TGTGCCAGCAGCTTTAAACCAGGGGAACGTGCAGCTTTCTTT
many	TRBJ2-7	TRBV24-1	NA	CATSDLRDERGSYEQYF	TGTGCCACCAGTGATTTGCGAGACGAGAGGGGTTCCTACGAGCAGTACTTC
NA	TRBJ1-5	TRBV19	TRBD1	CASSTSGTGVQPQHF	TGTGCCAGTAGTACCTCCGGGACAGGGGTTCAGCCCCAGCATTTT
many	TRBJ2-1	TRBV4-1	TRBD1	CASSQDLQGGNNEQFF	TGCGCCAGCAGCCAAGATTTACAGGGGGGAAACAATGAGCAGTTCTTC